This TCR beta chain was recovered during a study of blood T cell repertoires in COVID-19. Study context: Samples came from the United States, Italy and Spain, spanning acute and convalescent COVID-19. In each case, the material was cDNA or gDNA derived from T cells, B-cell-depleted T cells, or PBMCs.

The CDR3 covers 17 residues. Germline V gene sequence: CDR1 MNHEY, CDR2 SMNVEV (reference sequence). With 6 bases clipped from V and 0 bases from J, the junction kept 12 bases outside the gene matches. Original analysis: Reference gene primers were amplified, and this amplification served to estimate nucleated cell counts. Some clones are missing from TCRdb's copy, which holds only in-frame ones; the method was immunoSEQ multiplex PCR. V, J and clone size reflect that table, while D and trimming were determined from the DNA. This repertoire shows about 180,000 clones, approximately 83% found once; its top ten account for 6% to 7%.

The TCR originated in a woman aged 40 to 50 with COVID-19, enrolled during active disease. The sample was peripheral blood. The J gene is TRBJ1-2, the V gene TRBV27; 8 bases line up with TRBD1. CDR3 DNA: TGTGCCAGCAGGGAACCGACCGGACAGGGAGCTAACTATGGCTACACCTTC. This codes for CASREPTGQGANYGYTF.